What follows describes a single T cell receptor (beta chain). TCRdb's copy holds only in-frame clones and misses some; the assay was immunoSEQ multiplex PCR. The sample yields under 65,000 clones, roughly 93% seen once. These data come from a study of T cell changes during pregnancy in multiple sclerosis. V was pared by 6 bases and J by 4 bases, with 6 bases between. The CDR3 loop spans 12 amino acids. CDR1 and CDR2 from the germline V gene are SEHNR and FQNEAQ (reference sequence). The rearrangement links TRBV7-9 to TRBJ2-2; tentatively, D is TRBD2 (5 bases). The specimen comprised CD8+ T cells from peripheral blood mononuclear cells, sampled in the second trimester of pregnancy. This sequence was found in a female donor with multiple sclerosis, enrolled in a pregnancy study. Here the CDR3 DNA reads TGTGCCAGCAGGCGGGTCACCGGGGAGCTGTTTTTT. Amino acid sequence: CASRRVTGELFF.